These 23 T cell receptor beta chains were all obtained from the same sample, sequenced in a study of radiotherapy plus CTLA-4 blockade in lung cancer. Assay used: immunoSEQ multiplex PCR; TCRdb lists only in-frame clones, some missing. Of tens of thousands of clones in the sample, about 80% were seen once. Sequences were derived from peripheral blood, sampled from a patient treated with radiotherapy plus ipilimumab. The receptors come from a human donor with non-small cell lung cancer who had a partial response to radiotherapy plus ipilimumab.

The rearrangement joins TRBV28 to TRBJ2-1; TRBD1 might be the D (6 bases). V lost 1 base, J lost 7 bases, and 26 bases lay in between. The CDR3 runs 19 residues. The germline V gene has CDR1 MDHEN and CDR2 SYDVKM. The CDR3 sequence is CASSLFNWGGQGIKNEQFF. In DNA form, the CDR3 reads TGTGCCAGCAGTTTATTTAATTGGGGTGGGCAGGGGATTAAAAATGAGCAGTTCTTC.

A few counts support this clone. CDR3 region: CASSEAAGNTEAFF. The CDR3, as DNA: TGTGCCAGCAGTGAAGCGGCGGGGAACACTGAAGCTTTCTTT. J is TRBJ1-1 and V is TRBV2, with D unclear. The CDR3 is made up of 14 amino acids. The V end was cut by 0 bases, the J end by 1 base, with 6 bases between. Per germline, CDR1 SNHLY and CDR2 FYNNEI. Combining the CDR3 with reference TRBV2 and TRBJ1-1 gives the whole variable domain EPEVTQTPSHQVTQMGQEVILRCVPISNHLYFYWYRQILGQKVEFLVSFYNNEISEKSEIFDDQFSVERPDGSNFTLKIRSTKLEDSAMYFCASSEAAGNTEAFFGQGTRLTVV.

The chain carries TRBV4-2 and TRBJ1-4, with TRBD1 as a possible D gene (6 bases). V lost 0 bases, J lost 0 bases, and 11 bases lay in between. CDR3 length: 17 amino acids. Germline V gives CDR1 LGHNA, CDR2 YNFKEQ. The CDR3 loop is CASSQDTRTATNEKLFF. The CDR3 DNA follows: TGTGCCAGCAGCCAAGATACCCGGACAGCAACTAATGAAAAACTGTTTTTT.

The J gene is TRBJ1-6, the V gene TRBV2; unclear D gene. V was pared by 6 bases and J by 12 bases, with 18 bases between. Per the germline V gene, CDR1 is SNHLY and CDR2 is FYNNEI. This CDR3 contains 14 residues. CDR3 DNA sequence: TGTGCCAGCAGAGGGCCCGGGGTCATCATACCCCTCCACTTT. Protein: CASRGPGVIIPLHF.

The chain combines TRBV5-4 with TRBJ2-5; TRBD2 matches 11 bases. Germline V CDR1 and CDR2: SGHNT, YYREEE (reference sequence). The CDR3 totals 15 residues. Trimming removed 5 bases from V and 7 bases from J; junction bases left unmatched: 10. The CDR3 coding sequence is TGTGCCAGCAGTTCCCCGACTAGCGGGGCCCGGACCCAGTACTTC. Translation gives CASSSPTSGARTQYF.

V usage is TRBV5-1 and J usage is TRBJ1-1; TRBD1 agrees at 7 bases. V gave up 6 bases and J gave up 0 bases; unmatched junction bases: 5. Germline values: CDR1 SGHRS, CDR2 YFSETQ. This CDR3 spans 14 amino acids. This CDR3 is CASTTGVMNTEAFF. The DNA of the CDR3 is TGCGCCAGCACCACAGGGGTCATGAACACTGAAGCTTTCTTT.

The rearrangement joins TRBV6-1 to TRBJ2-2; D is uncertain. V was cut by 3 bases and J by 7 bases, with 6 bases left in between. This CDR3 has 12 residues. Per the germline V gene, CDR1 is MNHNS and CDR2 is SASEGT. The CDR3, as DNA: TGTGCCAGCAGTGATGAGGTCGGGGAGCTGTTTTTT. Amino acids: CASSDEVGELFF.

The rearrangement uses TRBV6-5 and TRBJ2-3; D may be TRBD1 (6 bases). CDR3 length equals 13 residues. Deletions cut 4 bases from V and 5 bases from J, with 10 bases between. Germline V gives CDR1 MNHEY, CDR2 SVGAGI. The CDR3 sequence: CASSLDSLDTQYF. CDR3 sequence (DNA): TGTGCCAGCAGTTTGGACAGTTTAGATACGCAGTATTTT.

The CDR3 region has the DNA TGTGCCAGCAGCTTGGCCCGGGGGGCTAGCGGGGGAGAGACCCAGTACTTC. Protein sequence: CASSLARGASGGETQYF. The gene calls are TRBV11-2 and TRBJ2-5, with 10 bases that match TRBD2. This CDR3 is 17 amino acids long. V was clipped by 3 bases and J by 4 bases; unmatched bases: 11. Germline assignment: CDR1 SGHAT and CDR2 FQNNGV. The whole variable domain, filled in from reference TRBV11-2 and TRBJ2-5, reads EAGVAQSPRYKIIEKRQSVAFWCNPISGHATLYWYQQILGQGPKLLIQFQNNGVVDDSQLPKDRFSAERLKGVDSTLKIQPAKLEDSAVYLCASSLARGASGGETQYFGPGTRLLVL.

The CDR3 sequence: CASSAGENTEAFF. The CDR3 DNA sequence: TGTGCCAGCAGTGCCGGAGAAAACACTGAAGCTTTCTTT. The rearrangement uses TRBV2 and TRBJ1-1; no clear D gene. The CDR3 totals 13 residues. The V end lost 4 bases, the J end lost 2 bases, and 8 bases lay between the germline ends. Germline-derived CDR1 and CDR2 are SNHLY and FYNNEI.

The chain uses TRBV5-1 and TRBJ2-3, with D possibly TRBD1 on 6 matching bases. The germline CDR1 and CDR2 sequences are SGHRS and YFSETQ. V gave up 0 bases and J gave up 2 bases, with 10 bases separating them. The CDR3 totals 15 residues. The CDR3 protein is CASSLANRVTDTQYF. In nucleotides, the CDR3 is TGCGCCAGCAGCTTGGCGAACAGGGTCACAGATACGCAGTATTTT.

CDR3 sequence (DNA): TGTGCCAGCAGCGCCCCGGGACAGGGTTATGAAAAACTGTTTTTT. Its protein product is CASSAPGQGYEKLFF. The chain is built from TRBV6-5 and TRBJ1-4, with TRBD1 matching over 9 bases. Germline lookup yields CDR1 MNHEY and CDR2 SVGAGI. The CDR3 has 15 amino acids. J gave up 6 bases and V 6 bases, and 8 bases lay outside the gene matches.

For the CDR3, the DNA is TGCGCCAGCAGCTTGGCCCTCTCGAGACTAGATAGTGATGAGCAGTTCTTC. Its translation is CASSLALSRLDSDEQFF. The V call is TRBV5-1, the J call TRBJ2-1; possible D gene TRBD2, 6 bases. Looked up from germline, CDR1 is SGHRS and CDR2 is YFSETQ. CDR3 length: 17 residues. Trimming removed 0 bases from V and 8 bases from J, with 21 bases in between.

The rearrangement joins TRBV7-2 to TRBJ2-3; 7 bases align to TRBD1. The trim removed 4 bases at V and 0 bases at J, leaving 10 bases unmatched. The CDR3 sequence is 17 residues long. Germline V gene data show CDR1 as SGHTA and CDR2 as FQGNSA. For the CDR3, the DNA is TGTGCCAGCAGCTACCAGACAGGGAGATCTAGCACAGATACGCAGTATTTT. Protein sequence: CASSYQTGRSSTDTQYF.

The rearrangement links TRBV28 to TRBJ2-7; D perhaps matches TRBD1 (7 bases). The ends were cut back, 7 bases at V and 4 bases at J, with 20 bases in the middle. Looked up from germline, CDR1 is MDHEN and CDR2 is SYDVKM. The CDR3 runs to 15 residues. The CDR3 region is CASTLGGTVIYEQYF. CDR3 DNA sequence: TGTGCCAGCACCCTAGGGGGGACAGTGATTTACGAGCAGTACTTC.

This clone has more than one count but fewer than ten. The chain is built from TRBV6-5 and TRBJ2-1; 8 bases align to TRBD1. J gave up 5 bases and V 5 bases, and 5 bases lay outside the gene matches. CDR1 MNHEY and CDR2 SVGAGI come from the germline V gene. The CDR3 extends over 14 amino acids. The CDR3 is CASSRDRSDNEQFF. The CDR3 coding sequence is TGTGCCAGCAGTCGGGACAGGTCCGACAATGAGCAGTTCTTC.

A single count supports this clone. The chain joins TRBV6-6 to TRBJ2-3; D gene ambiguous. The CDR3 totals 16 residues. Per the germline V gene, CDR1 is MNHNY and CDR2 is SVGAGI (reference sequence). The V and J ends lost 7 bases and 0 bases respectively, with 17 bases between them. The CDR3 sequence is CASTRFSSASTDTQYF. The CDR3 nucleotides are TGTGCCAGCACTAGATTTTCTTCTGCCAGCACAGATACGCAGTATTTT.

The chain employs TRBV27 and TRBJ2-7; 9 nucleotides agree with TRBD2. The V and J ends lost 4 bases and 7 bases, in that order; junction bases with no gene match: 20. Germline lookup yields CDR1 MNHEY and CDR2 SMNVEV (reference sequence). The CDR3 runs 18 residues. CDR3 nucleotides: TGTGCCAGCAGTTCCCCGCTCGGGGCTAGCGGGGCTTTAGGGGAGCAGTACTTC. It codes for CASSSPLGASGALGEQYF.

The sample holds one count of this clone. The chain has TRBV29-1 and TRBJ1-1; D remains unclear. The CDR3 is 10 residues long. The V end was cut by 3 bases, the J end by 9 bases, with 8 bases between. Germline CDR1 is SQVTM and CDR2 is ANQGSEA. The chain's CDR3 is CSVDSPQAFF. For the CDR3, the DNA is TGCAGCGTTGATAGCCCGCAAGCTTTCTTT.

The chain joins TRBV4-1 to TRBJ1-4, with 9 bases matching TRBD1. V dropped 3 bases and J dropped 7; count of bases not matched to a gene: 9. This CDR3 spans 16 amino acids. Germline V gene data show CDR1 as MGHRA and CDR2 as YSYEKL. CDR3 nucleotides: TGCGCCAGCAGCCATCCCTTGGACAGGGGTCGTGAAAAACTGTTTTTT. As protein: CASSHPLDRGREKLFF.

The CDR3 is CATSRWQGYGYTF. CDR3 coding DNA: TGTGCCACCAGCAGATGGCAGGGGTATGGCTACACCTTC. The J gene is TRBJ1-2, the V gene TRBV15, with D maybe TRBD1 (6 bases). Deletions cut 2 bases from V and 5 bases from J, with 9 bases between. This CDR3 is built from 13 residues. In germline, CDR1 is LNHNV, CDR2 YYDKDF (reference sequence).

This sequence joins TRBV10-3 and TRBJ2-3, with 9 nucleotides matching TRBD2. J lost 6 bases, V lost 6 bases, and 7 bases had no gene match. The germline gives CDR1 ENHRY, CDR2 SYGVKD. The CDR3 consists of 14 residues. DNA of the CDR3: TGTGCCATCAGAGCGGGGGGTCCTTCCGATACGCAGTATTTT. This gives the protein CAIRAGGPSDTQYF.

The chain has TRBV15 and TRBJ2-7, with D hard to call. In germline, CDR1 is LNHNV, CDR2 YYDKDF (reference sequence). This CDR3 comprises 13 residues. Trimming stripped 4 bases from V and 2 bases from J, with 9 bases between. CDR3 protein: CATSTSTTYEQYF. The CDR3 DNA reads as TGTGCCACCAGCACCTCTACCACCTACGAGCAGTACTTC.